This T cell receptor (beta chain) is from a study of cytomegalovirus exposure and HLA in healthy donors (dated by TCRdb to about 2017). Broadly, across the study: According to a later analysis, one platform produced both the 110 or so validation repertoires and the 550 to 800 repertoires of the first cohort. The study aimed to test whether cataloging public T cell receptors could reveal signatures of past pathogen exposure. To predict cytomegalovirus infection status, the study combined high-throughput TCR immunosequencing, statistical association of individual TCRs with disease status, and machine learning. A separate validation cohort of roughly 120 different subjects was used in addition to the 666-subject first cohort. On the study overall, not on this receptor specifically: The classifier was reported to diagnose cytomegalovirus status with high specificity and sensitivity in both the original and validation cohorts. Most TCR sequences were observed very rarely across donors, whereas some public TCRs were present in many individuals. Subsequent analysis determined that TCRs grouped into clusters in the first cohort also showed a tendency toward co-occurrence across the roughly 130 validation repertoires, and approximately 93% of cluster scores exceeded 0. In vitro tests confirmed that a few of the cytomegalovirus-associated TCR beta chains recognize cytomegalovirus antigens. The study listed 164 TCR beta chains as associated with cytomegalovirus. According to the authors, the approach could potentially be generalized to other disease states and immunological phenotypes. A later analysis lacked HLA typing for the validation cohort, so it scored co-occurrence in that cohort across all 110 or so repertoires.

Library method: the immunoSEQ multiplex PCR assay. As for the original processing: A statistical classification framework was built for diagnosing cytomegalovirus status from the catalog of TCR beta chain sequences. TCRdb's version of the immuneACCESS table is confined to in-frame rearrangements and falls short of the full clone set. An unresolved V gene accounts for under half of the shortfall where checked; the remainder is of unknown origin. V, J and clone size were drawn from that table, and D and trimming were deduced from the DNA. The table for this sample lists about 64,000 clones; more than 85% of them were counted only once. The ten largest clones represent around 1.5% of the sample. Concerning this clone: It lacks a known antigen. Per-base quality was not reported, and no clone a single base away is much larger than it.

The germline V and J ends show losses of 0 bases and 2 bases respectively, and no gene match explains 11 bases of the junction. Inclusive of the bounding cysteine and phenylalanine, the CDR3 is 18 residues long. Kept here is only the CDR3 DNA, which spans 54 bases and is read in frame from base 1. CDR1 and CDR2, per the germline V gene, are SGDLS and YYNGEE. The donors belonged to the validation cohort of about 130 subjects, which was separate from the roughly 700-subject first cohort. Recombination connected TRBV9 to TRBJ2-1, and 7 junctional nucleotides match TRBD2. This sequence was found in a young woman in good health and CMV-seronegative. The sequencing input was PBMCs. The CDR3 has the sequence CASSVAHQLAPPYNEQFF. The nucleotide sequence is given as TGTGCCAGCAGCGTAGCTCATCAACTAGCGCCTCCCTACAATGAGCAGTTCTTC.